These 27 T cell receptor beta chains came from one sample sequenced in a study of beta chain features in type 1 diabetes. Of the isolated RNA, all was reverse transcribed, and so the sequenced material was expressed TCRB transcripts. Repertoires were generated with immunoSEQ multiplex PCR, while TCRdb's copy carries only in-frame clones and drops some. In the table there are 680,000 or so clones, roughly a sixth of which are singletons. The specimen was naive CD4+ T cells from blood. The receptor set was obtained from a man aged 18 to 30 in good health.

This clone was detected only a few times. The genes are TRBV7-2 and TRBJ2-3; D remains unclear. V was trimmed by 3 bases and J by 9 bases, leaving 13 bases between them. Germline V CDR1 and CDR2: SGHTA, FQGNSA. The CDR3 loop spans 13 amino acids. The CDR3 loop is CASSFGELWTQYF. The CDR3 region has the DNA TGTGCCAGCAGCTTCGGAGAACTGTGGACGCAGTATTTT.

The rearrangement joins TRBV5-1 to TRBJ1-2, with TRBD1 matching over 8 bases. The J segment lost 3 bases and the V segment lost 3 bases, leaving 1 base of the junction unmatched. Germline CDR1 is SGHRS and CDR2 is YFSETQ. This CDR3 region has 13 residues. The CDR3 is CASSWTGHYGYTF. The CDR3 nucleotides are TGCGCCAGCAGCTGGACAGGGCACTATGGCTACACCTTC. The variable domain in full, completed from reference TRBV5-1 and TRBJ1-2, reads KAGVTQTPRYLIKTRGQQVTLSCSPISGHRSVSWYQQTPGQGLQFLFEYFSETQRNKGNFPGRFSGRQFSNSRSEMNVSTLELGDSALYLCASSWTGHYGYTFGSGTRLTVV.

The gene calls are TRBV19 and TRBJ1-4; D is uncertain. The CDR3 runs to 14 residues. The V end lost 1 base, the J end lost 8 bases, and 11 bases lay between the germline ends. Germline-derived CDR1 and CDR2 are LNHDA and SQIVND (reference sequence). CDR3 nucleotide sequence: TGTGCCAGTAGTATAGTTGAACCTGGGGAAAAACTGTTTTTT. Amino acids: CASSIVEPGEKLFF.

This clone occurred a few times. The rearrangement uses TRBV9 and TRBJ2-1; 11 bases are a match to TRBD2. CDR3 length equals 18 residues. Germline V gene data show CDR1 as SGDLS and CDR2 as YYNGEE. Trimming took 0 bases from V and 3 from J; bases not matched to a gene: 8. This CDR3 is CASSVATPSGGRYNEQFF. The CDR3 bases are TGTGCCAGCAGCGTAGCTACGCCTAGCGGGGGGCGCTACAATGAGCAGTTCTTC.

In nucleotides, the CDR3 is TGTGCCAGCAGCCATCAGGAATACGAGCAGTACTTC. This gives the protein CASSHQEYEQYF. The chain has TRBV4-2 and TRBJ2-7; D is ambiguous. CDR3 size: 12 residues. Germline CDR1 is LGHNA and CDR2 is YNFKEQ. Trimming removed 3 bases from V and 4 bases from J, with 7 bases in between.

CDR3 region: CASSLPGANVLTF. CDR3 nucleotide sequence: TGTGCCAGCAGCTTGCCCGGGGCCAACGTCCTGACTTTC. The chain is built from TRBV7-9 and TRBJ2-6, with D uncertain. Trimming removed 3 bases from V and 4 bases from J, with 4 bases in between. CDR3 length: 13 residues. Per germline, CDR1 SEHNR and CDR2 FQNEAQ (reference sequence).

The chain has TRBV7-2 and TRBJ2-7; no clear D. Between the trimmed V and J ends, which lost 4 bases and 2 bases, there was a span of 6 bases. CDR1 and CDR2 from the germline V gene are SGHTA and FQGNSA. This CDR3 region has 12 residues. CDR3 nucleotides: TGTGCCAGCAGCTCTGACACCTACGAGCAGTACTTC. Protein: CASSSDTYEQYF.

This clone has just a few counts. The V call is TRBV6-5, the J call TRBJ1-1; D gene ambiguous. The CDR3 contains 11 residues. Germline V lookup: CDR1 MNHEY, CDR2 SVGAGI. The V gene lost 2 bases and the J gene lost 6 bases, with 4 bases spanning the gap. Here the CDR3 reads CASSYTSEAFF. For the CDR3, the DNA is TGTGCCAGCAGTTACACGTCTGAAGCTTTCTTT.

Concerning this clone: Other DNA sequences in this sample translate to the same CDR3. The chain carries TRBV7-2 and TRBJ2-5; D remains ambiguous. The CDR3 has 12 amino acids. Germline values: CDR1 SGHTA, CDR2 FQGNSA. Trimming shortened V by 2 bases and J by 4 bases, and 5 bases separated the two germline ends. The CDR3 here is CASSLTRETQYF. The CDR3 DNA reads as TGTGCCAGCAGCTTAACACGAGAGACCCAGTACTTC.

This clone showed up just a few times. This chain uses TRBV5-4 with TRBJ2-1, with D maybe TRBD2 (5 bases). This CDR3 spans 12 amino acids. V was pared by 2 bases and J by 6 bases, with 6 bases between. Per the germline V gene, CDR1 is SGHNT and CDR2 is YYREEE (reference sequence). DNA of the CDR3: TGTGCCAGCAGCTTTAGCGTCAATGAGCAGTTCTTC. Encoded protein: CASSFSVNEQFF.

V and J are TRBV28 and TRBJ2-1; TRBD2 might be the D (6 bases). V lost 7 bases, J lost 10 bases, and 26 bases lay in between. This CDR3 spans 16 amino acids. Germline V gene data show CDR1 as MDHEN and CDR2 as SYDVKM. CDR3 bases: TGTGCCAGCAACATACAGACACGACTAGTCGAGCCGGAGCAGTTCTTC. This translates into CASNIQTRLVEPEQFF.

CDR3 nucleotides: TGTGCCAGCAGCCCCGCTGGGAGCTCCTACGAGCAGTACTTC. It encodes CASSPAGSSYEQYF. The chain joins TRBV7-3 to TRBJ2-7, with D possibly matching TRBD2 (5 bases). The CDR3 totals 14 residues. Germline V gene lookup returns CDR1 SGHTA and CDR2 FQGTGA. V was clipped by 5 bases and J by 0 bases, with 11 bases between them.

This clone showed up just a few times. CDR3 sequence (DNA): TGTGCCAGCAGTACAGGGGGCAGAGGCACTGAAGCTTTCTTT. Amino acids: CASSTGGRGTEAFF. The chain uses TRBV28 and TRBJ1-1; 9 bases fit TRBD1. Germline V lookup: CDR1 MDHEN, CDR2 SYDVKM. CDR3 size: 14 residues. V lost 5 bases and J lost 4; bases outside the gene matches: 5. The whole variable domain, filled in from reference TRBV28 and TRBJ1-1, reads DVKVTQSSRYLVKRTGEKVFLECVQDMDHENMFWYRQDPGLGLRLIYFSYDVKMKEKGDIPEGYSVSREKKERFSLILESASTNQTSMYLCASSTGGRGTEAFFGQGTRLTVV.

This clone was detected a few times. CDR3 sequence (DNA): TGTGCCAGCAGGTTCTTGGACTCAGGCTATTCACCCCTCCACTTT. Translating it yields CASRFLDSGYSPLHF. J is TRBJ1-6 and V is TRBV28, with unresolved D. This CDR3 is built from 15 residues. The V gene's germline CDR1 is MDHEN and CDR2 SYDVKM. The V gene lost 6 bases and the J gene lost 8 bases, with 17 bases spanning the gap.

The sample holds a few counts of this clone. V is TRBV7-9 and J is TRBJ2-1; D unresolved. This CDR3 is built from 10 residues. The ends were cut back, 6 bases at V and 7 bases at J, with 4 bases in the middle. Germline CDR1 reads SEHNR; CDR2 reads FQNEAQ (reference sequence). The CDR3 nucleotides are TGTGCCAGCAGTGGGAATGAGCAGTTCTTC. This gives the protein CASSGNEQFF. The full variable domain, in which reference TRBV7-9 and TRBJ2-1 provide the parts outside the CDR3, is DTGVSQNPRHKITKRGQNVTFRCDPISEHNRLYWYRQTLGQGPEFLTYFQNEAQLEKSRLLSDRFSAERPKGSFSTLEIQRTEQGDSAMYLCASSGNEQFFGPGTRLTVL.

The chain is built from TRBV7-2 and TRBJ2-7; a weak D match, TRBD2 (6 bases). Trimming left V 3 bases short and J 1 base short, with 16 bases between. This CDR3 has 16 amino acids. Germline-derived CDR1 and CDR2 are SGHTA and FQGNSA. The CDR3 sequence is CASSFSIGGVSYEQYF. The CDR3 region has the DNA TGTGCCAGCAGCTTCTCCATCGGGGGAGTATCCTACGAGCAGTACTTC. The full variable domain, its missing parts supplied by reference TRBV7-2 and TRBJ2-7, is GAGVSQSPSNKVTEKGKDVELRCDPISGHTALYWYRQSLGQGLEFLIYFQGNSAPDKSGLPSDRFSAERTGGSVSTLTIQRTQQEDSAVYLCASSFSIGGVSYEQYFGPGTRLTVT.

The sample holds a few counts of this clone. The gene calls are TRBV5-1 and TRBJ2-1; D ambiguous. The CDR3 covers 13 residues. Germline CDR1 and CDR2: SGHRS and YFSETQ. V was clipped by 0 bases and J by 12 bases, with 13 bases between them. In DNA, the CDR3 is TGCGCCAGCAGCTTGGAGCAGGTCGGCGGGCAGTTCTTC. It translates to CASSLEQVGGQFF.

V gene TRBV29-1 combines with J gene TRBJ1-1; 10 nucleotides agree with TRBD1. CDR3 length equals 14 residues. With 6 bases clipped from V and 5 bases from J, the junction kept 9 bases outside the gene matches. The germline V gene has CDR1 SQVTM and CDR2 ANQGSEA. The CDR3 bases are TGCAGCGTGGGCCGACAGGGGGCGGTTACTGAAGCTTTCTTT. It yields the protein CSVGRQGAVTEAFF.

V gene TRBV28 combines with J gene TRBJ1-2, with no clear D. The CDR3 is 12 amino acids. The V end lost 3 bases, the J end lost 7 bases, and 9 bases lay between the germline ends. Per the germline V gene, CDR1 is MDHEN and CDR2 is SYDVKM. DNA of the CDR3: TGTGCCAGCAGTTTCATAGGGTCTGGCTACACCTTC. This encodes CASSFIGSGYTF.

This chain joins TRBV30 and TRBJ2-7; no firm D call. The CDR3 is 15 amino acids. Germline CDR1 reads GTSNPN; CDR2 reads SVGIG (reference sequence). V was clipped by 1 base and J by 3 bases, with 16 bases between them. This chain's CDR3 is CAWSGPGVASYEQYF. The CDR3 DNA reads TGTGCCTGGAGTGGCCCTGGGGTAGCTAGCTACGAGCAGTACTTC.

This chain joins TRBV7-3 and TRBJ1-5, with D unclear. Germline V gives CDR1 SGHTA, CDR2 FQGTGA. V was cut by 0 bases and J by 5 bases, with 5 bases left in between. There are 13 residues in the CDR3. The CDR3 sequence is CASSLTRDQPQHF. The CDR3, as DNA: TGTGCCAGCAGCTTAACCCGTGATCAGCCCCAGCATTTT.

V and J are TRBV29-1 and TRBJ2-5; TRBD2 is a possible D gene (7 bases). The germline V gene has CDR1 SQVTM and CDR2 ANQGSEA. V dropped 5 bases and J dropped 0 bases, with 13 bases sitting between them. There are 14 residues in the CDR3. CDR3: CSVFGRGNQETQYF. The CDR3 nucleotides read TGCAGCGTTTTTGGGAGGGGGAACCAAGAGACCCAGTACTTC.

The rearrangement joins TRBV12-5 to TRBJ2-5; 9 bases map to TRBD1. V gave up 5 bases and J gave up 5 bases; unmatched junction bases: 6. Looked up from germline, CDR1 is LGHNT and CDR2 is FRNRAP. This CDR3 has 14 residues. In DNA form, the CDR3 reads TGTGCTAGTGGTCTAGGACAGGGGTGGGAGACCCAGTACTTC. This gives the protein CASGLGQGWETQYF.

In this sample, this clone turned up a few times. V and J are TRBV5-1 and TRBJ1-1, with D perhaps TRBD1 (6 bases). With 4 bases removed from V and 1 base from J, the gap between germline ends came to 11 bases. This CDR3 spans 14 amino acids. Germline V CDR1 and CDR2: SGHRS, YFSETQ. The CDR3 here is CASSQRTANTEAFF. In DNA, the CDR3 is TGCGCCAGCAGCCAACGGACAGCGAACACTGAAGCTTTCTTT.

The V and J genes are TRBV4-2 and TRBJ2-1; TRBD2 matches 11 bases. In germline, CDR1 is LGHNA, CDR2 YNFKEQ. This CDR3 contains 16 residues. Unmatched junction bases numbered 7, after V lost 0 bases and J lost 9 bases. CDR3 coding DNA: TGTGCCAGCAGCCAAGACCCTAGCGGGGGGCTCCGTGAGCAGTTCTTC. This gives the protein CASSQDPSGGLREQFF.

CDR3 bases: TGCGCCAGCAGCATGGGCAGGGTGGAAGAGACCCAGTACTTC. Translating gives CASSMGRVEETQYF. The J gene is TRBJ2-5, the V gene TRBV5-1, with D possibly matching TRBD1 (5 bases). V gave up 4 bases and J gave up 3 bases, with 13 bases separating them. The CDR3 runs to 14 residues. Germline V gene data show CDR1 as SGHRS and CDR2 as YFSETQ.

The chain is built from TRBV18 and TRBJ1-1, with no clear D. CDR3 length equals 15 residues. V was trimmed by 2 bases and J by 5 bases, leaving 15 bases between them. Germline V gene sequence: CDR1 KGHSH, CDR2 LQKENI. The CDR3 DNA reads TGTGCCAGCTCACCAAGGAGGATGGGAGGAACTGAAGCTTTCTTT. It yields the protein CASSPRRMGGTEAFF.